This TCR beta chain appears in the sequencing data of a study of regulatory T cells in long-lasting Graves disease. Study summary: Newly diagnosed Graves' patients took antithyroid drugs under 3 months.

In its sample, this clonotype was seen many times. Its target is unknown. Library construction for TCR beta used iRepertoire HTBI primers and Arm-PCR of CDR3 regions. TCRdb passed the multiplex PCR reads through MiXCR, listing each CDR3 protein once. This table has roughly 260,000 distinct CDR3 sequences, 18% appearing once. Indicated time point: newly diagnosed GD, antithyroid drugs for less than 3 months. From PBMCs, RNA was extracted and then used to make the TCR library. Roughly 8.4 milliliters of peripheral blood were drawn into EDTA tubes. Findings of the study overall: There was favoring of TRBV28, TRBJ1-2 and TRBJ2-5 in persistent disease.

Germline V gene data show CDR1 as DFQATT and CDR2 as SNEGSKA (reference sequence). V was pared by 5 bases and J by 2 bases, with 16 bases between. This CDR3 spans 14 amino acids. These data also featured in a second study, about T cells in Graves' hyperthyroidism and ophthalmopathy.

This specimen consisted of peripheral blood mononuclear cells (PBMCs), obtained at new diagnosis, from a patient treated with antithyroid drugs. The chain has TRBV20-1 and TRBJ2-7, with D perhaps given as TRBD1 or TRBD2 (5 bases each). The receptor's source is a woman in her 30s with Graves disease. The DNA of the CDR3 is TGCAGTGCTGGAGTCCGGGACGGAACCTACGAGCAGTACTTC. This sequence encodes CSAGVRDGTYEQYF.